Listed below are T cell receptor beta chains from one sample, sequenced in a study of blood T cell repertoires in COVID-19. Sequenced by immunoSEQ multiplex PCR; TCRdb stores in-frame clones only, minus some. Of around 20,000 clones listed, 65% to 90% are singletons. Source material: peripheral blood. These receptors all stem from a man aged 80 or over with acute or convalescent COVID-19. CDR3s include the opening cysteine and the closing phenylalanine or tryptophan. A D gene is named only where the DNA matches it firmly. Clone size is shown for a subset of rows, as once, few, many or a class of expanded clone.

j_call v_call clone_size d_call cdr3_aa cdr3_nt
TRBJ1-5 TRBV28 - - CASSHDSYSNQPQHF TGTGCCAGCAGCCATGACAGCTATAGCAATCAGCCCCAGCATTTT
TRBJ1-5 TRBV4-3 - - CASSQTRADDNQPQHF TGCGCCAGCAGCCAAACCAGGGCAGATGATAATCAGCCCCAGCATTTT
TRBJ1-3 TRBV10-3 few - CAISESHSGSGNTIYF TGTGCCATCAGTGAGTCCCACAGCGGCTCTGGAAACACCATATATTTT
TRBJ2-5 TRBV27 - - CASRPGGFQETQYF TGTGCCAGCAGGCCAGGGGGGTTCCAAGAGACCCAGTACTTC
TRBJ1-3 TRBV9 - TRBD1 CASSSTGDSGNTIYF TGTGCCAGCAGCTCCACAGGGGACTCTGGAAACACCATATATTTT
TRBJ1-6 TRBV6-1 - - CASSEMATGSPLHF TGTGCCAGCAGTGAAATGGCTACCGGGTCACCCCTCCACTTT
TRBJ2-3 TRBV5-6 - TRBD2 CARGRGGSTDTQYF TGTGCCAGGGGGAGGGGCGGAAGCACAGATACGCAGTATTTT
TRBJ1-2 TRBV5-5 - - CASSWGVAGWNYGYTF TGTGCCAGCAGCTGGGGTGTCGCAGGGTGGAACTATGGCTACACCTTC
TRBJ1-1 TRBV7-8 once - CASSLRHLITEAFF TGTGCCAGCAGCCTGCGACACCTGATCACTGAAGCTTTCTTT
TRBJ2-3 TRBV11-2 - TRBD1 CASSSDRGRDTQYF TGTGCCAGCAGCTCGGACAGGGGGCGAGATACGCAGTATTTT
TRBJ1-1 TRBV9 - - CASSVVAVPGAGGTEAFF TGTGCCAGCAGCGTAGTGGCGGTTCCGGGGGCGGGAGGAACTGAAGCTTTCTTT
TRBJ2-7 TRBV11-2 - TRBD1 CASSLFTGDLYEQYF TGTGCCAGCAGCTTATTTACAGGGGACCTCTACGAGCAGTACTTC
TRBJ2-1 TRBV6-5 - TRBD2 CASSFGLAEQFF TGTGCCAGCAGTTTCGGACTAGCGGAGCAGTTCTTC
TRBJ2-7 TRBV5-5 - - CASSLVSIDEQYF TGTGCCAGCAGCTTGGTTAGTATCGACGAGCAGTACTTC
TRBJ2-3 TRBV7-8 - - CASSLNREGDTQYF TGTGCCAGCAGCTTGAACAGGGAGGGAGATACGCAGTATTTT
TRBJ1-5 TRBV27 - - CASSRTANQPQHF TGTGCCAGCAGCAGAACCGCCAATCAGCCCCAGCATTTT